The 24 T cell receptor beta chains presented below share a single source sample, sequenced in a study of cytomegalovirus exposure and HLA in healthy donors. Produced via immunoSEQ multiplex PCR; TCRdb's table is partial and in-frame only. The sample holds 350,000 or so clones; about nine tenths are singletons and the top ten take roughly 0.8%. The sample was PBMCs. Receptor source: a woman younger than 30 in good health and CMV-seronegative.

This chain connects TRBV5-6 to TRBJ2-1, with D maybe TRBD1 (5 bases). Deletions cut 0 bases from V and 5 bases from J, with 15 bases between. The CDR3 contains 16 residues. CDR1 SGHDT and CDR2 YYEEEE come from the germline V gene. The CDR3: CASSLGLQGVDNEQFF. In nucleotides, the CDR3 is TGTGCCAGCAGCTTGGGGTTGCAGGGTGTTGACAATGAGCAGTTCTTC.

CDR3: CASSYDRSFSYEQYF. CDR3 DNA sequence: TGTGCCAGCAGCTACGACAGATCCTTCTCCTACGAGCAGTACTTC. J is TRBJ2-7 and V is TRBV6-5; D is perhaps TRBD1 (5 bases). Germline CDR1 is MNHEY and CDR2 is SVGAGI. The CDR3 loop spans 15 amino acids. The V end was cut by 6 bases, the J end by 0 bases, with 15 bases between.

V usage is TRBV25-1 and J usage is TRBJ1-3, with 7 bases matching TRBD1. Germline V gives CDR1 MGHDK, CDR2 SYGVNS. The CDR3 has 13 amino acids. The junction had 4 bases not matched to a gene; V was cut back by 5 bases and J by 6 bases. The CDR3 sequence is CASSTGVENTIYF. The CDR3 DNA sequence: TGTGCCAGCAGTACAGGGGTTGAAAACACCATATATTTT.

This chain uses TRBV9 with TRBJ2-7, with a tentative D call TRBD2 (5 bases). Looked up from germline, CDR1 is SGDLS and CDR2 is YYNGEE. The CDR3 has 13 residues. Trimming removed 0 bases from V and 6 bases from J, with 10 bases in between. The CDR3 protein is CASSVGLAREQYF. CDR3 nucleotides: TGTGCCAGCAGCGTAGGGCTAGCCCGCGAGCAGTACTTC.

In nucleotides, the CDR3 is TGTGCCAGCAGCCCCCGACAGCCGCACTTTCAGCCCCAGCATTTT. Residues: CASSPRQPHFQPQHF. The gene calls are TRBV27 and TRBJ1-5; a weak D match, TRBD1 (5 bases). The CDR3 contains 15 residues. Germline V lookup: CDR1 MNHEY, CDR2 SMNVEV (reference sequence). Trimming stripped 6 bases from V and 6 bases from J, with 18 bases between.

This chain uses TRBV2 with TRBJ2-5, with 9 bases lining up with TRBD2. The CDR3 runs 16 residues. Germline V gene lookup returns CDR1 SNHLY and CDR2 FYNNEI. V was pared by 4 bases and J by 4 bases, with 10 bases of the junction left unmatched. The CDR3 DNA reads TGTGCCAGCAGTGTGGCCACTAGCGGGTTAGGAGAGACCCAGTACTTC. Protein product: CASSVATSGLGETQYF.

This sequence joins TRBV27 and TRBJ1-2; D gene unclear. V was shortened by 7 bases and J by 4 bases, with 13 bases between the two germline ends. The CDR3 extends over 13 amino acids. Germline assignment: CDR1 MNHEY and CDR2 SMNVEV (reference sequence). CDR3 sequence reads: CASTMTPGYGYTF. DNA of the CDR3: TGTGCCAGCACCATGACCCCGGGCTATGGCTACACCTTC.

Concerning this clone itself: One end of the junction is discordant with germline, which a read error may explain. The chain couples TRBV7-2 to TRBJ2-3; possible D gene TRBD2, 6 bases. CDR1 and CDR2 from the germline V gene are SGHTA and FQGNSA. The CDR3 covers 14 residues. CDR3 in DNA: TGTGCCAGCAGCCCACCAACTAGCAGAGATACGCAGTATTTT. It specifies CASSPPTSRDTQYF.

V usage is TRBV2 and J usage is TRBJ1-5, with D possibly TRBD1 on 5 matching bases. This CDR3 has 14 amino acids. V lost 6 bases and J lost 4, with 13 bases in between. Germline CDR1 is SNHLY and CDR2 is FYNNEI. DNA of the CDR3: TGTGCCAGCAGATCCACAGGATCAAATCAGCCCCAGCATTTT. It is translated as CASRSTGSNQPQHF.

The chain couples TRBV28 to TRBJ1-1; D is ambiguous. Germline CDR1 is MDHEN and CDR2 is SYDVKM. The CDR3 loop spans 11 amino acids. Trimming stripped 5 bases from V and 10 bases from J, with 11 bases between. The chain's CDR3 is CASSETTGAFF. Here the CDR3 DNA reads TGTGCCAGCAGTGAGACCACGGGAGCTTTCTTT.

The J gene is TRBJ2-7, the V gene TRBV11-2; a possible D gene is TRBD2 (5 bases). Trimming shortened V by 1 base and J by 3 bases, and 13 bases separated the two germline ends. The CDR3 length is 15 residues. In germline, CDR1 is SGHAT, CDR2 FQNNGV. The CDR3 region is CASSLVLGSDYEQYF. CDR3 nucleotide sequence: TGTGCCAGCAGCTTAGTTCTGGGGAGTGACTACGAGCAGTACTTC.

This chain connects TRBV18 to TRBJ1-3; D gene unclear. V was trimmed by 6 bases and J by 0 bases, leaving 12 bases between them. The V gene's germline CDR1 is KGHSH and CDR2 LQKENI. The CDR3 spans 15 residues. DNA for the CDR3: TGTGCCAGCTCCCCTATCGAGAACTCTGGAAACACCATATATTTT. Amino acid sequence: CASSPIENSGNTIYF. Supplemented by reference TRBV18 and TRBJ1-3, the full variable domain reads NAGVMQNPRHLVRRRGQEARLRCSPMKGHSHVYWYRQLPEEGLKFMVYLQKENIIDESGMPKERFSAEFPKEGPSILRIQQVVRGDSAAYFCASSPIENSGNTIYFGEGSWLTVV.

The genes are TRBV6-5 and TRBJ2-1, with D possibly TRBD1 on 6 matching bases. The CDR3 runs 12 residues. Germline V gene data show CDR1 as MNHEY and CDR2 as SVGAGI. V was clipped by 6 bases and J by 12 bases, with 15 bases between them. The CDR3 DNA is TGTGCCAGCAGCCTTGGGGGCGGGCGGCAGTTCTTC. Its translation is CASSLGGGRQFF.

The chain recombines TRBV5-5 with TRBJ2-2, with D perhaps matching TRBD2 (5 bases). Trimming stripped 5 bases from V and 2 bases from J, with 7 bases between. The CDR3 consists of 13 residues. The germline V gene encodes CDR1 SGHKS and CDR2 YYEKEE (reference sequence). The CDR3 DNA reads TGTGCCAGCAGTCCTAGCAACACCGGGGAGCTGTTTTTT. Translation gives CASSPSNTGELFF. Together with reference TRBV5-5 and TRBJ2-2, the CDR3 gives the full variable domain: DAGVTQSPTHLIKTRGQQVTLRCSPISGHKSVSWYQQVLGQGPQFIFQYYEKEERGRGNFPDRFSARQFPNYSSELNVNALLLGDSALYLCASSPSNTGELFFGEGSRLTVL.

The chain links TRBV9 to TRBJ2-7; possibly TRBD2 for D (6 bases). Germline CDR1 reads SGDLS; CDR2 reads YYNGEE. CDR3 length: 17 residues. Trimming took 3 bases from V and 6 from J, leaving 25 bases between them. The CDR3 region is CASSAERTGTGRSEQYF. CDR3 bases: TGTGCCAGCAGCGCGGAGAGAACCGGGACGGGGAGGAGCGAGCAGTACTTC.

The CDR3 reads CASRHPSAEQFF. CDR3 nucleotides: TGTGCCAGCAGACACCCTAGCGCCGAGCAGTTCTTC. V is TRBV2 and J is TRBJ2-1, with D possibly matching TRBD2 (6 bases). Germline-derived CDR1 and CDR2 are SNHLY and FYNNEI. The CDR3 is 12 residues long. The V gene lost 6 bases and the J gene lost 10 bases, with 13 bases spanning the gap.

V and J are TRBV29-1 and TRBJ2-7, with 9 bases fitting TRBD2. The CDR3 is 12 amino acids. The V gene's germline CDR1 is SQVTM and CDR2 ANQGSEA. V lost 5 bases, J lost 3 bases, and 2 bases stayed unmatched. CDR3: CSVPSGNYEQYF. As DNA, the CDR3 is TGCAGCGTTCCTAGCGGGAACTACGAGCAGTACTTC.

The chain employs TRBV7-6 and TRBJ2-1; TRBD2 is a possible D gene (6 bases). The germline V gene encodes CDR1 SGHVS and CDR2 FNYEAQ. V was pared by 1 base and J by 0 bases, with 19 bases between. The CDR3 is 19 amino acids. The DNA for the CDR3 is TGTGCCAGCAGCTTAGGACTAGGACTTGTATCGGGCTCCTACAATGAGCAGTTCTTC. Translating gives CASSLGLGLVSGSYNEQFF.

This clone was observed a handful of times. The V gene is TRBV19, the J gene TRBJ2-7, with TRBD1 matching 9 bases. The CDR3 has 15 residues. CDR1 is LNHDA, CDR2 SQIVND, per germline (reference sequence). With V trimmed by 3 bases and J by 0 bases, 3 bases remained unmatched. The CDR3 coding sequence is TGTGCCAGTAGTATTGGGACAGGGAACTCCTACGAGCAGTACTTC. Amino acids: CASSIGTGNSYEQYF.

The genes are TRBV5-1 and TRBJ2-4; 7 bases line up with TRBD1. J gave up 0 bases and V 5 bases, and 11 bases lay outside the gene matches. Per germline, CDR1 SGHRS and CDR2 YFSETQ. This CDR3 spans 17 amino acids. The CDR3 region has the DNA TGCGCCAGCAGGCCCACATACCAGGGGGTAGCCAAAAACATTCAGTACTTC. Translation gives CASRPTYQGVAKNIQYF. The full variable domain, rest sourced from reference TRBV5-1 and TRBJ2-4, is KAGVTQTPRYLIKTRGQQVTLSCSPISGHRSVSWYQQTPGQGLQFLFEYFSETQRNKGNFPGRFSGRQFSNSRSEMNVSTLELGDSALYLCASRPTYQGVAKNIQYFGAGTRLSVL.

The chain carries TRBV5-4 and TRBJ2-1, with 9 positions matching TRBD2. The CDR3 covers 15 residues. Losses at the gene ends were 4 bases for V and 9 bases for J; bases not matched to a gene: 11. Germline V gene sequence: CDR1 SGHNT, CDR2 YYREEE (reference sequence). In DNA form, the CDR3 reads TGTGCCAGCAGCCGCGGGGGGGGAGGCAGCAGTGAGCAGTTCTTC. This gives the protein CASSRGGGGSSEQFF.

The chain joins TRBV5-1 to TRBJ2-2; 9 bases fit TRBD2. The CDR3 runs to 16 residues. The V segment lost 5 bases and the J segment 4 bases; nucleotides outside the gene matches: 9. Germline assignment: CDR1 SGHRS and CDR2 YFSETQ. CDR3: CASSYLGTSLTGELFF. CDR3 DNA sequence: TGCGCCAGCAGTTATCTCGGGACTAGCCTCACCGGGGAGCTGTTTTTT.

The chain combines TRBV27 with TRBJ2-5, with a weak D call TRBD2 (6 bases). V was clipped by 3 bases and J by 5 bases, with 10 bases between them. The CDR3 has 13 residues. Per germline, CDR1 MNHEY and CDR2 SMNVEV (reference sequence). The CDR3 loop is CASSFGAGETQYF. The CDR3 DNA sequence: TGTGCCAGCAGTTTCGGTGCGGGGGAGACCCAGTACTTC.

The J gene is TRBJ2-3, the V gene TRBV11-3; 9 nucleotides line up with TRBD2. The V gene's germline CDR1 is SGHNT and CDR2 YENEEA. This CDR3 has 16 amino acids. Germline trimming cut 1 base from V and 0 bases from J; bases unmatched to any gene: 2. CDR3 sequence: CASSLGTSGSTDTQYF. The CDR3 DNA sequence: TGTGCCAGCAGCTTAGGCACTAGCGGGAGCACAGATACGCAGTATTTT.